A selection of T cell receptor beta chains follows, all from one sample in a study of CD8+CD57+ T cells in acquired aplastic anemia. TCRdb itself ran the reads through MiXCR, one entry per CDR3 protein. The data hold over 150,000 distinct CDR3 sequences, with 63% observed a single time. Sequenced sample: sorted CD4+, CD8+, or CD8+CD57+ T cells (not recorded which) from PBMCs. Receptor source: a human donor with aplastic anemia. CDR3s include the opening cysteine and the closing phenylalanine or tryptophan. A D gene is named only where the DNA matches it firmly. A row's size may be missing; if present it is once, few, many or a size class.

abundance: once; j_gene: TRBJ1-1; v_gene: TRBV20-1; d_gene: TRBD1; CDR3aa: CSASAGTGNTEAFF; CDR3nt: TGCAGTGCTAGCGCAGGGACAGGGAACACTGAAGCTTTCTTT
abundance: few; j_gene: TRBJ1-5; v_gene: TRBV15; d_gene: TRBD1; CDR3aa: CATTTGVWGQPQHF; CDR3nt: TGTGCCACCACGACAGGGGTATGGGGTCAGCCCCAGCATTTT
abundance: once; j_gene: TRBJ2-7; v_gene: TRBV20-1; d_gene: -; CDR3aa: CSASPDREGYEQYF; CDR3nt: TGCAGTGCTAGCCCGGACAGGGAGGGTTACGAGCAGTACTTC
abundance: few; j_gene: TRBJ1-2; v_gene: TRBV10-3; d_gene: TRBD1; CDR3aa: CAMGTGGGYTF; CDR3nt: TGTGCCATGGGGACAGGGGGCGGCTACACCTTC
abundance: -; j_gene: TRBJ2-3; v_gene: TRBV7-9; d_gene: -; CDR3aa: CASSDAGGQIF; CDR3nt: TGTGCCAGCAGCGACGCGGGGGGACAGATCTTT
abundance: -; j_gene: TRBJ1-5; v_gene: TRBV19; d_gene: -; CDR3aa: CASSMWDSNQPQHF; CDR3nt: TGTGCCAGTAGTATGTGGGACAGCAATCAGCCCCAGCATTTT
abundance: -; j_gene: TRBJ2-1; v_gene: TRBV10-3; d_gene: -; CDR3aa: CAISEYAYNEQFF; CDR3nt: TGTGCCATCAGTGAGTACGCCTACAATGAGCAGTTCTTC
abundance: -; j_gene: TRBJ2-1; v_gene: TRBV7-9; d_gene: -; CDR3aa: CASSSTRQASVNEQFF; CDR3nt: TGTGCCAGCAGCAGTACCCGACAGGCTTCCGTGAATGAGCAGTTCTTC
abundance: -; j_gene: TRBJ2-6; v_gene: TRBV12-3/TRBV12-4; d_gene: -; CDR3aa: CASSFTGANVLTF; CDR3nt: TGTGCCAGCAGTTTTACCGGGGCCAACGTCCTGACTTTC
abundance: many; j_gene: TRBJ2-1; v_gene: TRBV7-9; d_gene: -; CDR3aa: CASSGRLDNEQFF; CDR3nt: TGTGCCAGCAGCGGGAGGCTAGACAATGAGCAGTTCTTC
abundance: -; j_gene: TRBJ1-1; v_gene: TRBV7-6; d_gene: -; CDR3aa: CASSQGTRAEAFF; CDR3nt: TGTGCCAGCAGCCAAGGGACGAGGGCTGAAGCTTTCTTT
abundance: -; j_gene: TRBJ1-2; v_gene: TRBV10-3; d_gene: -; CDR3aa: CAISESNGHGYTF; CDR3nt: TGTGCCATCAGTGAGTCGAACGGCCATGGCTACACCTTC
abundance: -; j_gene: TRBJ2-3; v_gene: TRBV7-9; d_gene: TRBD2; CDR3aa: CASSWLAGGFTDTQYF; CDR3nt: TGTGCCAGCAGCTGGTTAGCGGGGGGTTTCACAGATACGCAGTATTTT
abundance: -; j_gene: TRBJ1-1; v_gene: TRBV11-3; d_gene: -; CDR3aa: CASSLSGADTEAFF; CDR3nt: TGTGCCAGCAGCTTATCAGGCGCAGACACTGAAGCTTTCTTT
abundance: many; j_gene: TRBJ2-5; v_gene: TRBV5-1; d_gene: -; CDR3aa: CASRRPGEETQYF; CDR3nt: TGCGCCAGCAGACGACCGGGGGAAGAGACCCAGTACTTC